The sample holds one count of the clone carrying this T cell receptor (beta chain). What it binds is not known. Noted time point: cycle 4 day 1 (C4D1), after 6 weeks of nivolumab. Each patient relapsed following autologous stem cell transplantation, and prior brentuximab vedotin exposure differed. Each best response was a complete response, a partial response or progressive disease. TCRdb keeps only in-frame clones here, not all; method: immunoSEQ multiplex PCR. The sample contains some 93,000 clones, around 80% of which appear only once. The data originate from a study of PD-1 blockade in classical Hodgkin lymphoma. Notes on the study in general: Healthy donors reportedly exceeded newly diagnosed patients in baseline TCR diversity. The repertoire differences lack a defined cause, possibly disease activity or prior therapy. Patients with a complete response exhibited baseline diversity comparable to newly diagnosed patients.

The source is a human donor with classical Hodgkin lymphoma. The specimen comprised peripheral blood mononuclear cells (PBMCs), sampled before the fourth cycle of nivolumab.

CDR3 residues: CASSFRTSGSGETQYF. CDR3 bases: TGTGCCAGCAGCTTCAGGACTAGCGGGAGTGGAGAGACCCAGTACTTC. The gene calls are TRBV9 and TRBJ2-5, with 13 bases matching TRBD2. With V trimmed by 4 bases and J by 4 bases, 7 bases remained unmatched. This CDR3 region has 16 residues. Germline V CDR1 and CDR2: SGDLS, YYNGEE.